Following are 22 T cell receptor beta chains from one sample sequenced in a study of human T cells and chemical hapten exposure. MiXCR, run by TCRdb on the RACE reads, gives a single entry per CDR3 protein. The sample includes 300,000 to 450,000 distinct CDR3 sequences, roughly 4.8% of them seen just once. Noted time point: patch test 1, 2 weeks after DPC sensitization. Treatment indicated: therapeutic diphenylcyclopropenone sensitization with weekly scalp DPC. The source was whole blood, collected in connection with sensitization to the hapten diphenylcyclopropenone (DPC). Every receptor here comes from a woman between 50 and 59 years old with alopecia areata. Some clones in this sample may be carry-over from other donors' samples.

This clonotype was picked up a small number of times. The CDR3 nucleotides are TGCAGTGCCCCACAGGGGGCAGGTGAAGCTTTCTTT. This sequence encodes CSAPQGAGEAFF. The chain couples TRBV20-1 to TRBJ1-1; 9 positions agree with TRBD1. Germline trimming cut 6 bases from V and 7 bases from J; bases unmatched to any gene: 6. This CDR3 region has 12 residues. Germline CDR1 and CDR2: DFQATT and SNEGSKA (reference sequence).

This clonotype was picked up a small number of times. The rearrangement joins TRBV9 to TRBJ1-1, with a tentative D call TRBD1 (6 bases). V gave up 0 bases and J gave up 4 bases, with 19 bases separating them. The CDR3 runs 17 residues. The germline V gene encodes CDR1 SGDLS and CDR2 YYNGEE. The CDR3 DNA is TGTGCCAGCAGCGTAGTTCCCGATCTCACAGGGTCCACTGAAGCTTTCTTT. Encoded protein: CASSVVPDLTGSTEAFF.

In this sample, this clonotype turned up many times. V and J are TRBV15 and TRBJ2-3, with a tentative D call TRBD2 (6 bases). Trimming shortened V by 5 bases and J by 2 bases, and 11 bases separated the two germline ends. The V gene's germline CDR1 is LNHNV and CDR2 YYDKDF (reference sequence). The CDR3 contains 14 residues. CDR3 in DNA: TGTGCCACCAGCGTTGGGGGGTACACAGATACGCAGTATTTT. It is translated as CATSVGGYTDTQYF.

This clonotype has just a few counts. J is TRBJ1-5 and V is TRBV4-1; 7 bases match TRBD1. The length of the CDR3 is 14 residues. Looked up from germline, CDR1 is MGHRA and CDR2 is YSYEKL. J gave up 4 bases and V 4 bases, and 4 bases lay outside the gene matches. The CDR3 DNA reads as TGCGCCAGCAGCCCGCGGGGACAGAATCAGCCCCAGCATTTT. Amino acids: CASSPRGQNQPQHF.

This clonotype occurred many times. J is TRBJ2-5 and V is TRBV19; D remains ambiguous. Per the germline V gene, CDR1 is LNHDA and CDR2 is SQIVND (reference sequence). Trimming removed 3 bases from V and 6 bases from J, with 11 bases in between. The CDR3 runs to 13 residues. The CDR3 DNA sequence: TGTGCCAGTAGTATCAAGGGCCAGCAGACCCAGTACTTC. It encodes CASSIKGQQTQYF.

This clonotype was seen at least ten times. J is TRBJ2-7 and V is TRBV7-2, with a tentative D call TRBD1 (5 bases). The V end was cut by 5 bases, the J end by 3 bases, with 11 bases between. This CDR3 spans 13 amino acids. Germline loops: CDR1 SGHTA, CDR2 FQGNSA. The CDR3 reads CASSRQLLYEQYF. CDR3 sequence (DNA): TGTGCCAGCAGCCGACAGCTACTCTACGAGCAGTACTTC.

This clonotype was seen more than once but under ten times. This CDR3 reads CASRTPTYGNQPQHF. The CDR3 DNA is TGTGCCAGCAGGACCCCGACATATGGTAATCAGCCCCAGCATTTT. The V call is TRBV6-2 or TRBV6-3, the J call TRBJ1-5, with no clear D. Germline CDR1 and CDR2: MNHEY and SVGEGT. This CDR3 is 15 amino acids long. V was shortened by 6 bases and J by 4 bases, with 16 bases between the two germline ends.

This clonotype was seen at least ten times. J is TRBJ2-2 and V is TRBV29-1; a weak D match, TRBD1 (6 bases). Germline CDR1 is SQVTM and CDR2 is ANQGSEA. This CDR3 spans 14 amino acids. The V end lost 7 bases, the J end lost 0 bases, and 12 bases lay between the germline ends. The CDR3: CSGGHSANTGELFF. In DNA, the CDR3 is TGCAGCGGGGGACACTCGGCGAACACCGGGGAGCTGTTTTTT.

The CDR3 loop reads CASRERGGGPDTQYF. In DNA form, the CDR3 reads TGTGCCAGCAGAGAGCGGGGGGGCGGACCAGATACGCAGTATTTT. The rearrangement links TRBV2 to TRBJ2-3; 10 bases agree with TRBD2. The trim removed 6 bases at V and 4 bases at J, leaving 7 bases unmatched. This CDR3 has 15 amino acids. CDR1 SNHLY and CDR2 FYNNEI come from the germline V gene.

This clonotype was seen a handful of times. The chain combines TRBV19 with TRBJ2-1; D ambiguous. Per germline, CDR1 LNHDA and CDR2 SQIVND (reference sequence). The V and J ends lost 3 bases and 4 bases respectively, with 7 bases between them. There are 13 residues in the CDR3. DNA of the CDR3: TGTGCCAGTAGTATTAACACTTACAATGAGCAGTTCTTC. Translation gives CASSINTYNEQFF.

This clonotype was recorded at least ten times. This chain joins TRBV7-9 and TRBJ2-1; the match to TRBD2 covers 10 bases. The CDR3 sequence is 15 residues long. Germline CDR1 is SEHNR and CDR2 is FQNEAQ (reference sequence). The V gene end was trimmed by 2 bases and the J gene end by 4 bases; junction bases not matched to a gene: 2. The CDR3 coding sequence is TGTGCCAGCAGCTTAACTAGCGGGAAATACAATGAGCAGTTCTTC. It specifies CASSLTSGKYNEQFF.

This clonotype has at least ten counts. J is TRBJ2-6 and V is TRBV12-3 or TRBV12-4, with a tentative D call TRBD2 (5 bases). The CDR3 totals 11 residues. Trimming pared 5 bases from V and 12 bases from J, leaving 8 bases between. This chain's CDR3 is CASSAGRVLTF. CDR3 DNA: TGTGCCAGCAGTGCGGGCCGCGTCCTGACTTTC.

This clonotype occurred many times. The chain is built from TRBV29-1 and TRBJ2-7, with 9 bases lining up with TRBD1. V was pared by 5 bases and J by 2 bases, with 7 bases of the junction left unmatched. Germline V lookup: CDR1 SQVTM, CDR2 ANQGSEA. This CDR3 region has 14 residues. CDR3 DNA: TGCAGCGTTCAAGGGGGACAGGGCCCCTACGAGCAGTACTTC. Its protein product is CSVQGGQGPYEQYF.

The V call is TRBV6-1, the J call TRBJ2-3, with no clear D. This CDR3 contains 15 residues. Trimming shortened V by 0 bases and J by 0 bases, and 7 bases separated the two germline ends. Germline V lookup: CDR1 MNHNS, CDR2 SASEGT. The CDR3, as DNA: TGTGCCAGCAGTGAAGCTGGCTACAGCACAGATACGCAGTATTTT. It translates to CASSEAGYSTDTQYF.

CDR3 residues: CASSHRGGGATDTQYF. DNA of the CDR3: TGTGCCAGCAGCCACCGAGGCGGGGGGGCCACAGATACGCAGTATTTT. The V gene is TRBV5-5, the J gene TRBJ2-3; 9 bases are shared with TRBD2. Looked up from germline, CDR1 is SGHKS and CDR2 is YYEKEE (reference sequence). The CDR3 totals 16 residues. Trimming took 4 bases from V and 2 from J; bases not matched to a gene: 8.

This chain links TRBV12-3 or TRBV12-4 with TRBJ2-3; 12 bases fit TRBD2. The CDR3 runs to 20 residues. V lost 6 bases and J lost 5; bases outside the gene matches: 21. The CDR3 spells CASSIERLAGAELAGDTQYF. The CDR3, as DNA: TGTGCCAGCAGCATAGAGCGACTAGCGGGGGCGGAACTAGCGGGAGATACGCAGTATTTT.

This clonotype was observed a few times. This chain uses TRBV6-5 with TRBJ1-5, with D perhaps TRBD1 (5 bases). CDR3 length: 13 amino acids. The V and J ends lost 6 bases and 7 bases respectively, with 13 bases between them. Germline values: CDR1 MNHEY, CDR2 SVGAGI. CDR3 amino acids: CASSPVKGQPQHF. CDR3 bases: TGTGCCAGCAGCCCGGTTAAGGGGCAGCCCCAGCATTTT.

This clonotype was seen many times. The rearrangement links TRBV29-1 to TRBJ2-1, with 9 bases matching TRBD2. V trimming: 5 bases; J trimming: 3 bases; junction bases outside the gene matches: 5. CDR3 length: 14 residues. Germline CDR1 SQVTM, CDR2 ANQGSEA. CDR3 in amino acids: CSVQAGGIYNEQFF. CDR3 nucleotides: TGCAGCGTTCAAGCGGGGGGAATCTACAATGAGCAGTTCTTC.

This clonotype was observed a handful of times. The chain recombines TRBV20-1 with TRBJ1-1; D remains unclear. In germline, CDR1 is DFQATT, CDR2 SNEGSKA (reference sequence). V gave up 0 bases and J gave up 1 base, with 12 bases separating them. CDR3 length equals 15 residues. CDR3 sequence reads: CSARDWREENTEAFF. In DNA form, the CDR3 reads TGCAGTGCTAGAGATTGGCGAGAGGAGAACACTGAAGCTTTCTTT.

This sequence joins TRBV20-1 and TRBJ2-4; D is unresolved. The CDR3 loop spans 14 amino acids. The V gene's germline CDR1 is DFQATT and CDR2 SNEGSKA (reference sequence). Trimming took off 0 bases at V and 6 bases at J, with 12 bases between the two ends. Here the CDR3 reads CSARDWVVGNIQYF. The CDR3 DNA reads TGCAGTGCTAGAGATTGGGTGGTCGGAAACATTCAGTACTTC.

The CDR3 sequence: CASSPGGVGTEAFF. In DNA form, the CDR3 reads TGTGCCAGCAGCCCAGGGGGGGTTGGCACTGAAGCTTTCTTT. The chain uses TRBV27 and TRBJ1-1; 7 bases are shared with TRBD1. This CDR3 spans 14 amino acids. Per the germline V gene, CDR1 is MNHEY and CDR2 is SMNVEV (reference sequence). Unmatched junction bases numbered 8, after V lost 6 bases and J lost 4 bases.

This clonotype was detected a few times. The chain carries TRBV4-1 and TRBJ1-5; 8 bases agree with TRBD1. Germline CDR1 and CDR2: MGHRA and YSYEKL. The CDR3 contains 14 residues. The V segment lost 2 bases and the J segment 7 bases; nucleotides outside the gene matches: 4. The CDR3 DNA sequence: TGCGCCAGCAGCCAAACGACAGGGGCACAGCCCCAGCATTTT. As protein: CASSQTTGAQPQHF.